This T cell receptor (beta chain) was sequenced for a study of blood T cell repertoires in COVID-19. Study overall: Sites across the United States, Italy and Spain contributed samples from acute and convalescent COVID-19. The cDNA or gDNA used as material had been derived from T cells, B-cell-depleted T cells, or PBMCs.

Original analysis: Estimated nucleated cell counts came from reference gene primer amplification. Using immunoSEQ multiplex PCR, the repertoire was profiled, and TCRdb retains in-frame clones only, with some absent. V and J calls and clone size follow that table, whereas D and trimming were derived from the DNA. This sample has hundreds of thousands of clones, with around 79% found just once. This clone was seen a few times. The CDR3 length is 17 residues. Germline lookup yields CDR1 KGHSH and CDR2 LQKENI. With 3 bases clipped from V and 1 base from J, the junction kept 8 bases outside the gene matches.

The chain joins TRBV18 to TRBJ1-5; 8 bases are a match to TRBD1. This receptor was taken from a woman older than 75 with acute or convalescent COVID-19. Material: peripheral blood. CDR3 DNA sequence: TGTGCCAGCTCACCTCGGGGGGCAGGGGGCAGCAATCAGCCCCAGCATTTT. It specifies CASSPRGAGGSNQPQHF.